A single T cell receptor beta chain is shown here with its context. This specimen comes from a study of blood T cell repertoires in COVID-19. The assay was immunoSEQ multiplex PCR, and TCRdb's table has in-frame clones only and misses some. The sample yields 110,000 to 150,000 clones, approximately 80% seen once. J gave up 0 bases and V 1 base, and 3 bases lay outside the gene matches. The CDR3 is 16 residues long. Germline V lookup: CDR1 SEHNR, CDR2 FQNEAQ (reference sequence). The source of this sequence is a woman aged 60 to 75 with acute or convalescent COVID-19. The sample comprised peripheral blood. J is TRBJ1-3 and V is TRBV7-9; 7 bases fit TRBD1. CDR3 amino acids: CASSLEDRNSGNTIYF. The CDR3 DNA follows: TGTGCCAGCAGCTTAGAGGACAGGAACTCTGGAAACACCATATATTTT. The full variable domain, rest sourced from reference TRBV7-9 and TRBJ1-3, is DTGVSQNPRHKITKRGQNVTFRCDPISEHNRLYWYRQTLGQGPEFLTYFQNEAQLEKSRLLSDRFSAERPKGSFSTLEIQRTEQGDSAMYLCASSLEDRNSGNTIYFGEGSWLTVV.